Shown below are 2 T cell receptor beta chains from a single sample sequenced in a study of blood T cell repertoires in COVID-19. The data were produced by immunoSEQ multiplex PCR, yet TCRdb's version contains in-frame clones alone and is incomplete. In the table there are over 400,000 clones, 70% to 90% of which are singletons. What was sequenced was peripheral blood. The origin of the receptors is a woman in her forties or fifties with COVID-19, enrolled during active disease.

This clone was observed a handful of times. The V gene is TRBV29-1, the J gene TRBJ1-2; the D gene is possibly TRBD1 (5 bases). Trimming shortened V by 2 bases and J by 8 bases, and 18 bases separated the two germline ends. The CDR3 runs 14 residues. The germline gives CDR1 SQVTM, CDR2 ANQGSEA. The CDR3 here is CSVERVSGEGGYTF. CDR3 DNA sequence: TGCAGCGTTGAAAGGGTTTCGGGGGAAGGCGGCTACACCTTC.

The V gene is TRBV9, the J gene TRBJ1-5; 9 bases are shared with TRBD1. The junction had 7 bases not matched to a gene; V was cut back by 4 bases and J by 5 bases. There are 15 residues in the CDR3. The germline CDR1 and CDR2 sequences are SGDLS and YYNGEE. The CDR3 nucleotides are TGTGCCAGCAGCCGACAGGGGGGACGAGATCAGCCCCAGCATTTT. It yields the protein CASSRQGGRDQPQHF.